A selection of T cell receptor beta chains follows, all from one sample in a study of cytomegalovirus exposure and HLA in healthy donors. Method: immunoSEQ multiplex PCR; TCRdb's copy keeps in-frame clones and lacks some. The table lists around 140,000 clones, 80% of them singletons. Sequencing input: PBMCs. These receptors all stem from a man aged 40-49 years in good health and CMV-seronegative. CDR3s include the opening cysteine and the closing phenylalanine or tryptophan. A D gene is named only where the DNA matches it firmly. The size entry is marked missing in some rows and otherwise reads once, few, many or a size class.

d_call: -
clone_size: -
j_call: TRBJ2-1
v_call: TRBV2
cdr3_nt: TGTGCCAGCCCCGACACTTTGAACAATGAGCAGTTCTTC
cdr3_aa: CASPDTLNNEQFF

d_call: -
clone_size: -
j_call: TRBJ1-5
v_call: TRBV6-6
cdr3_nt: TGTGCCTGCTCCGTGGGGGCCGATCAGCCCCAGCATTTT
cdr3_aa: CACSVGADQPQHF

d_call: TRBD1
clone_size: -
j_call: TRBJ2-7
v_call: TRBV5-1
cdr3_nt: TGCGCCAGCAGTCATACAGGGGACGCCCCCTACGAGCAGTACTTC
cdr3_aa: CASSHTGDAPYEQYF

d_call: -
clone_size: -
j_call: TRBJ1-5
v_call: TRBV7-9
cdr3_nt: TGTGCCAGCAGCATAGGGAGAAGCGGCAATCAGCCCCAGCATTTT
cdr3_aa: CASSIGRSGNQPQHF

d_call: -
clone_size: few
j_call: TRBJ1-4
v_call: TRBV7-9
cdr3_nt: TGTGCCAGCAGCTTAGATACCAGGGTGGGAAAACTGTTTTTT
cdr3_aa: CASSLDTRVGKLFF

d_call: TRBD1
clone_size: -
j_call: TRBJ1-1
v_call: TRBV11-2
cdr3_nt: TGTGCCAGCAGCTTAGGGACAGGGGGTCTGAACACTGAAGCTTTCTTT
cdr3_aa: CASSLGTGGLNTEAFF

d_call: TRBD2
clone_size: -
j_call: TRBJ2-7
v_call: TRBV7-9
cdr3_nt: TGTGCCAGCAGTGGACTACGCGGGGGATTTTCCTACGAGCAGTACTTC
cdr3_aa: CASSGLRGGFSYEQYF

d_call: -
clone_size: -
j_call: TRBJ1-2
v_call: TRBV11-2
cdr3_nt: TGTGCCAGCAGCTTAGCGGGGGGCGGTCGTGGTGGCTACACCTTC
cdr3_aa: CASSLAGGGRGGYTF

d_call: TRBD1
clone_size: few
j_call: TRBJ2-7
v_call: TRBV30
cdr3_nt: TGTGCCTGGAGTTCCGGACAGGGAAGTCAGCAGTACTTC
cdr3_aa: CAWSSGQGSQQYF

d_call: TRBD2
clone_size: few
j_call: TRBJ2-1
v_call: TRBV6-5
cdr3_nt: TGTGCCAGCAGTTACGCGGGACTAGAGGTGTTCTTC
cdr3_aa: CASSYAGLEVFF

d_call: -
clone_size: -
j_call: TRBJ1-6
v_call: TRBV14
cdr3_nt: TGTGCCAGCAGCCAACTAGTAATGAATTCACCCCTCCACTTT
cdr3_aa: CASSQLVMNSPLHF

d_call: TRBD1
clone_size: -
j_call: TRBJ1-2
v_call: TRBV30
cdr3_nt: TGTGCCTGGCTACCGGACAGGGGGCATGGCTACACCTTC
cdr3_aa: CAWLPDRGHGYTF

d_call: TRBD1
clone_size: -
j_call: TRBJ2-7
v_call: TRBV29-1
cdr3_nt: TGCAGCGTTGAAGATCGAGCCGGGACAGGGCGCGACGAGCAGTACTTC
cdr3_aa: CSVEDRAGTGRDEQYF

d_call: TRBD1
clone_size: -
j_call: TRBJ1-3
v_call: TRBV9
cdr3_nt: TGTGCCAGCAGCGCTTATCCGGGACAGGGGATATCCCTGGGAAACACCATATATTTT
cdr3_aa: CASSAYPGQGISLGNTIYF

d_call: TRBD1
clone_size: few
j_call: TRBJ1-5
v_call: TRBV11-2
cdr3_nt: TGTGCCAGCAGCCTCGGGACAGGAGGTTCCAATCAGCCCCAGCATTTT
cdr3_aa: CASSLGTGGSNQPQHF

d_call: TRBD1
clone_size: -
j_call: TRBJ1-2
v_call: TRBV29-1
cdr3_nt: TGCAGCGTTGAGCTCGGACAGGGGGTTAGGAATGGCTACACCTTC
cdr3_aa: CSVELGQGVRNGYTF

d_call: TRBD1
clone_size: -
j_call: TRBJ2-7
v_call: TRBV7-2
cdr3_nt: TGTGCCAGCAGCTTAGATGGGACAGGGGGCGCTGGGGGCGAGCAGTACTTC
cdr3_aa: CASSLDGTGGAGGEQYF

d_call: -
clone_size: -
j_call: TRBJ1-3
v_call: TRBV7-2
cdr3_nt: TGTGCCAGCAGCTTAGCGCGGGGATCCCCCTCTGGAAACACCATATATTTT
cdr3_aa: CASSLARGSPSGNTIYF

d_call: -
clone_size: -
j_call: TRBJ1-1
v_call: TRBV15
cdr3_nt: TGTGCCACCAGCAGCCCACGGAGGGACACTGAAGCTTTCTTT
cdr3_aa: CATSSPRRDTEAFF

d_call: -
clone_size: -
j_call: TRBJ1-2
v_call: TRBV7-2
cdr3_nt: TGTGCCAGCAGCTCCCGGGACGGGAGGGACACCTATGGCTACACCTTC
cdr3_aa: CASSSRDGRDTYGYTF

d_call: -
clone_size: -
j_call: TRBJ2-7
v_call: TRBV6-4
cdr3_nt: TGTGCCAGCAGCAGACCACAGGGAGGGTCCTACGAGCAGTACTTC
cdr3_aa: CASSRPQGGSYEQYF

d_call: -
clone_size: -
j_call: TRBJ2-5
v_call: TRBV5-1
cdr3_nt: TGCGCCAGCAGCTTCGCAGGCAGTCAAGAGACCCAGTACTTC
cdr3_aa: CASSFAGSQETQYF